Reported below is one T cell receptor beta chain. Its target is unknown. These data are taken from a study of OX40 agonist ivuxolimab in advanced cancers. At the level of the study: With ivuxolimab, an agonistic anti-OX40 (CD134) antibody, patients were treated. Mean age approximately 59 years, range about 20 to 79; 82.7% male. Overall study results and limits: Expanded clones tended on average to be more numerous among CD8+ T cells than CD4+. Certain nonresponding patients likewise had low normalized T-cell clonal expansion.

V was clipped by 0 bases and J by 2 bases, with 8 bases between them. Germline CDR1 reads SGHRS; CDR2 reads YFSETQ. The CDR3 extends over 14 amino acids. Measured with immunoSEQ multiplex PCR; TCRdb has only the in-frame clones, and not every one. Of about 60,000 clones listed, around 89% were seen once; the top ten hold under 2.5%. This specimen was CD4+ or CD8+ T cells sorted from blood, taken in a trial of the OX40 agonist ivuxolimab. The rearrangement uses TRBV5-1 and TRBJ2-5; the D gene is possibly TRBD1 (6 bases). This clonotype was obtained from an adult with an advanced solid tumor such as melanoma, head and neck, liver or kidney cancer. CDR3 in amino acids: CASSLDREQETQYF. CDR3 in DNA: TGCGCCAGCAGCTTGGACAGGGAGCAAGAGACCCAGTACTTC. Drawing the rest from reference TRBV5-1 and TRBJ2-5, the complete variable domain is KAGVTQTPRYLIKTRGQQVTLSCSPISGHRSVSWYQQTPGQGLQFLFEYFSETQRNKGNFPGRFSGRQFSNSRSEMNVSTLELGDSALYLCASSLDREQETQYFGPGTRLLVL.